This is a list of T cell receptor beta chains from one sample in a study of blood T cell repertoires in COVID-19. Repertoires were generated with immunoSEQ multiplex PCR, while TCRdb's copy carries only in-frame clones and drops some. The repertoire holds some 120,000 clones, around four fifths seen once, with approximately 25% in the top ten. The sequencing input was peripheral blood. Source of these receptors: a human donor in a cohort sampled during active COVID-19. Each CDR3 is given with its conserved first and last residue. A D gene is named only where the DNA matches it firmly. Size values are once, few and many counts, or a class for expanded clones, and some rows have none.

clone size: NA
J gene: TRBJ1-5
V gene: TRBV3-1/TRBV3-2
CDR3 length: 18
D gene: TRBD1
CDR3 DNA: TGTGCCAGCAGCCCCGGGACAGGGGCGCCATATAGCAATCAGCCCCAGCATTTT
CDR3 protein: CASSPGTGAPYSNQPQHF

clone size: NA
J gene: TRBJ1-4
V gene: TRBV20-1
CDR3 length: 11
D gene: NA
CDR3 DNA: TGCAGTGCGCGACAGGAAGAAAAACTGTTTTTT
CDR3 protein: CSARQEEKLFF

clone size: NA
J gene: TRBJ2-1
V gene: TRBV9
CDR3 length: 15
D gene: TRBD2
CDR3 DNA: TGTGCCAGCAGCGTAGCTGCGGGGGGGCCCTATGAGCAGTTCTTC
CDR3 protein: CASSVAAGGPYEQFF

clone size: NA
J gene: TRBJ1-4
V gene: TRBV23-1
CDR3 length: 16
D gene: TRBD1
CDR3 DNA: TGCGCCAGCAGTCCAGGGGGACGGCAAAAGGATGAAAAACTGTTTTTT
CDR3 protein: CASSPGGRQKDEKLFF

clone size: NA
J gene: TRBJ2-1
V gene: TRBV28
CDR3 length: 16
D gene: NA
CDR3 DNA: TGTGCCAGCAGTTTATACTACAGGGCGCCCTACAATGAGCAGTTCTTC
CDR3 protein: CASSLYYRAPYNEQFF

clone size: few
J gene: TRBJ1-6
V gene: TRBV5-1
CDR3 length: 15
D gene: TRBD1
CDR3 DNA: TGCGCCAGCAGCGCCCGGGACAGTTCAAATTCACCCCTCCACTTT
CDR3 protein: CASSARDSSNSPLHF

clone size: NA
J gene: TRBJ2-1
V gene: TRBV7-7
CDR3 length: 16
D gene: NA
CDR3 DNA: TGTGCTAGCAGCTTAGCAGCGACTAGGGGGCTCAATGAGCAGTTCTTC
CDR3 protein: CASSLAATRGLNEQFF

clone size: NA
J gene: TRBJ1-6
V gene: TRBV18
CDR3 length: 17
D gene: NA
CDR3 DNA: TGTGCCAGCTCACCTAAAGAACCACCTCGGAGAGATTCACCCCTCCACTTT
CDR3 protein: CASSPKEPPRRDSPLHF

clone size: NA
J gene: TRBJ2-5
V gene: TRBV29-1
CDR3 length: 12
D gene: NA
CDR3 DNA: TGCAGCGGGTCGTGGGGGCGGGAGACCCAGTACTTC
CDR3 protein: CSGSWGRETQYF

clone size: NA
J gene: TRBJ2-1
V gene: TRBV6-5
CDR3 length: 14
D gene: TRBD1
CDR3 DNA: TGTGCCAGCAGTTACAACAGGGGCTACAATGAGCAGTTCTTC
CDR3 protein: CASSYNRGYNEQFF

clone size: NA
J gene: TRBJ2-1
V gene: TRBV2
CDR3 length: 17
D gene: NA
CDR3 DNA: TGTGCCAGCAGTGTCAGGGAGGCGAGGGCCTACTACAATGAGCAGTTCTTC
CDR3 protein: CASSVREARAYYNEQFF

clone size: NA
J gene: TRBJ1-4
V gene: TRBV11-3
CDR3 length: 15
D gene: NA
CDR3 DNA: TGTGCCAGCAGCCTACTGGTGGCAACTAATGAAAAACTGTTTTTT
CDR3 protein: CASSLLVATNEKLFF

clone size: NA
J gene: TRBJ1-5
V gene: TRBV27
CDR3 length: 13
D gene: NA
CDR3 DNA: TGTGCCAGCAGTTTAAGCGGCGAGGGGCCCCAGCATTTT
CDR3 protein: CASSLSGEGPQHF

clone size: NA
J gene: TRBJ1-5
V gene: TRBV19
CDR3 length: 18
D gene: NA
CDR3 DNA: TGTGCCAGTAGTATAGAGAGGTCTGGCAGGGGATTCAATCAGCCCCAGCATTTT
CDR3 protein: CASSIERSGRGFNQPQHF

clone size: NA
J gene: TRBJ1-5
V gene: TRBV20-1
CDR3 length: 14
D gene: TRBD1
CDR3 DNA: TGCAGTGCTAGTGGACAGGGGGTTCTTCAGCCCCAGCATTTT
CDR3 protein: CSASGQGVLQPQHF

clone size: once
J gene: TRBJ2-7
V gene: TRBV18
CDR3 length: 14
D gene: TRBD1
CDR3 DNA: TGTGCCAGCTCACCGCAGGGGGCCTTCTACGAGCAGTACTTC
CDR3 protein: CASSPQGAFYEQYF

clone size: NA
J gene: TRBJ2-4
V gene: TRBV23-1
CDR3 length: 15
D gene: TRBD1
CDR3 DNA: TGCGCCAGCAGTCGTCCCAGGACAGGGGGAGGAATTCAGTACTTC
CDR3 protein: CASSRPRTGGGIQYF